The sequence of this T cell receptor (beta chain) was determined in a study of a mutant IDH1 vaccine in newly diagnosed glioma. Data came from immunoSEQ multiplex PCR; TCRdb stores just in-frame clones and leaves some out. This sample has tens of thousands of clones, with 83% found just once. As concerns this clone: Antigen unknown.

Time point: week 47, end of study. Alongside topical imiquimod, each dose of vaccine comprised 300 ug of mutant IDH1 20-mer peptide. The receptor's source is a young man with glioma. The sequencing used PBMCs, collected from a glioma patient whose treatment included an IDH1 peptide vaccine.

The CDR3 coding sequence is TGTGCCAACGCTATCCTATCCGCAGATACGCAGTATTTT. This gives the protein CANAILSADTQYF. The chain links TRBV7-9 to TRBJ2-3, with no clear D. The germline V gene has CDR1 SEHNR and CDR2 FQNEAQ (reference sequence). Trimming removed 10 bases at V and 4 bases at J, with 15 bases between. This CDR3 spans 13 amino acids.